The 16 T cell receptor beta chains presented below share a single source sample, sequenced in a study of T cells in localized non-small cell lung cancer. Data came from immunoSEQ multiplex PCR; TCRdb stores just in-frame clones and leaves some out. The sample lists under 20,000 clones, around 83% occurring once. The sample in question was peripheral blood, obtained before any cancer treatment. These receptors originate from a male donor older than 55 with stage I lung adenocarcinoma.

This chain joins TRBV29-1 and TRBJ2-3; no firm D call. CDR1 and CDR2 (germline): SQVTM, ANQGSEA. Trimming took off 4 bases at V and 4 bases at J, with 15 bases between the two ends. The CDR3 runs to 14 residues. This CDR3 is CSVVAWVRADTQYF. The DNA of the CDR3 is TGCAGCGTTGTGGCCTGGGTTAGGGCAGATACGCAGTATTTT.

The rearrangement links TRBV6-5 to TRBJ1-1; a weak D match, TRBD1 (5 bases). The CDR3 sequence is 14 residues long. Trimming cost V 2 bases and J 1 base, with 8 bases left between them. Germline CDR1 and CDR2: MNHEY and SVGAGI. Here the CDR3 DNA reads TGTGCCAGCAGTTACGACCAGGGGAACACTGAAGCTTTCTTT. It specifies CASSYDQGNTEAFF.

In this sample, this clone turned up a few times. This sequence joins TRBV7-2 and TRBJ2-2; no definite D call. The V end was cut by 2 bases, the J end by 8 bases, with 12 bases between. Germline CDR1 is SGHTA and CDR2 is FQGNSA. The CDR3 has 14 residues. Here the CDR3 DNA reads TGTGCCAGCAGCTTACAGCAGTCTTCTGGGGAGCTGTTTTTT. Residues: CASSLQQSSGELFF.

This clone was counted a single time. The V gene is TRBV6-5, the J gene TRBJ2-5; TRBD1 agrees at 7 bases. The V gene's germline CDR1 is MNHEY and CDR2 SVGAGI. V lost 4 bases to trimming and J lost 5 bases; unmatched junction nucleotides: 4. The CDR3 is 13 residues long. The CDR3: CASSSDRAETQYF. DNA for the CDR3: TGTGCCAGCAGTTCTGACAGGGCGGAGACCCAGTACTTC.

Only a few counts were recorded for this clone. This chain joins TRBV7-6 and TRBJ1-1; tentative D call: TRBD1 (5 bases). This CDR3 spans 15 amino acids. Germline-derived CDR1 and CDR2 are SGHVS and FNYEAQ. V was pared by 1 base and J by 0 bases, with 9 bases between. The CDR3 bases are TGTGCCAGCAGCTTAGGTGACAGATTGAACACTGAAGCTTTCTTT. Translated, it gives CASSLGDRLNTEAFF.

V and J are TRBV20-1 and TRBJ2-7; D not resolved. The CDR3 runs to 11 residues. The germline V gene has CDR1 DFQATT and CDR2 SNEGSKA (reference sequence). Trimming took 3 bases from V and 7 from J, leaving 10 bases between them. The CDR3 loop reads CSARRGEEQYF. CDR3 coding DNA: TGCAGTGCTAGGAGAGGAGAAGAGCAGTACTTC.

This chain connects TRBV6-1 to TRBJ2-7; possibly TRBD1 or TRBD2 for D (6 bases each). The CDR3 consists of 14 residues. V shed 7 bases and J shed 0 bases, with 13 bases lying between them. Germline-derived CDR1 and CDR2 are MNHNS and SASEGT. In DNA form, the CDR3 reads TGTGCCAGCATGAGGGGGGAAAGCTCCTACGAGCAGTACTTC. It codes for CASMRGESSYEQYF.

A single count supports this clone. V usage is TRBV5-1 and J usage is TRBJ1-3; D is ambiguous. The germline V and J ends were trimmed by 1 base and 0 bases, with 8 bases remaining between them. The germline V gene has CDR1 SGHRS and CDR2 YFSETQ. The CDR3 extends over 15 amino acids. The CDR3 loop is CASSLNSFSGNTIYF. The CDR3 region has the DNA TGCGCCAGCAGCTTGAATTCTTTCTCTGGAAACACCATATATTTT.

This chain links TRBV10-2 with TRBJ2-3; D is unresolved. The CDR3 is made up of 14 amino acids. Germline V CDR1 and CDR2: WSHSY, SAAADI. The ends were cut back, 5 bases at V and 6 bases at J, with 15 bases in the middle. The CDR3 sequence is CASSRGLPSDTQYF. CDR3 coding DNA: TGCGCCAGCAGTCGTGGTTTGCCGTCTGATACGCAGTATTTT.

This rearrangement joins TRBV4-2 to TRBJ2-7, with D perhaps assigned TRBD1 or TRBD2 (5 bases each). The CDR3 has 14 residues. Germline CDR1 and CDR2: LGHNA and YNFKEQ. V dropped 0 bases and J dropped 7 bases, with 13 bases sitting between them. Here the CDR3 reads CASSQDGQGGEQYF. CDR3 nucleotides: TGTGCCAGCAGCCAAGACGGCCAGGGCGGGGAGCAGTACTTC.

The chain uses TRBV28 and TRBJ1-5; no clear D. The CDR3 totals 14 residues. Germline V gives CDR1 MDHEN, CDR2 SYDVKM. V was pared by 6 bases and J by 9 bases, with 18 bases between. The CDR3 reads CASSPASASGPQHF. CDR3 bases: TGTGCCAGCAGCCCGGCGTCCGCCTCGGGGCCCCAGCATTTT. Variable domain in full (rest from reference TRBV28 and TRBJ1-5): DVKVTQSSRYLVKRTGEKVFLECVQDMDHENMFWYRQDPGLGLRLIYFSYDVKMKEKGDIPEGYSVSREKKERFSLILESASTNQTSMYLCASSPASASGPQHFGDGTRLSIL.

The rearrangement links TRBV15 to TRBJ2-1; TRBD1 is a possible D gene (6 bases). Trimming took off 5 bases at V and 9 bases at J, with 17 bases between the two ends. Germline V gives CDR1 LNHNV, CDR2 YYDKDF (reference sequence). CDR3 size: 14 residues. CDR3 DNA: TGTGCCACCAGCGGGGGTAGGGGGAACGGTGAGCAGTTCTTC. Residues: CATSGGRGNGEQFF.

This clone was seen more than once but under ten times. The chain combines TRBV9 with TRBJ1-2; no firm D call. Germline CDR1 reads SGDLS; CDR2 reads YYNGEE. V was trimmed by 3 bases and J by 3 bases, leaving 3 bases between them. This CDR3 has 11 residues. CDR3 nucleotide sequence: TGTGCCAGCAGCGCCGACTATGGCTACACCTTC. Translated: CASSADYGYTF.

DNA of the CDR3: TGCAGGGGTAGGGAGACCCAGTACTTC. Its translation is CRGRETQYF. This rearrangement joins TRBV20-1 to TRBJ2-5; no clear D gene. Germline V CDR1 and CDR2: DFQATT, SNEGSKA (reference sequence). The CDR3 totals 9 residues.

CDR3 amino acids: CAITVEEGTPLHF. The CDR3 DNA reads TGTGCCATCACCGTGGAGGAGGGCACACCCCTCCACTTT. The chain couples TRBV10-3 to TRBJ1-6; D is undetermined. Trimming removed 7 bases at V and 11 bases at J, with 15 bases between. This CDR3 comprises 13 residues. CDR1 ENHRY and CDR2 SYGVKD come from the germline V gene.

The J gene is TRBJ2-1, the V gene TRBV9; 13 bases match TRBD2. CDR1 SGDLS and CDR2 YYNGEE come from the germline V gene. This CDR3 is 17 amino acids long. With V trimmed by 0 bases and J by 9 bases, 9 bases remained unmatched. The CDR3 sequence: CASSVEGTSGIGGEQFF. CDR3 nucleotides: TGTGCCAGCAGCGTAGAAGGGACTAGCGGGATAGGGGGTGAGCAGTTCTTC.